The 30 T cell receptor beta chains below were found in one sample sequenced in a study of OX40 agonist ivuxolimab in advanced cancers. Repertoires were generated with immunoSEQ multiplex PCR, while TCRdb's copy carries only in-frame clones and drops some. Here the sample spans about 64,000 clones, 75% to 95% being singletons. Material: CD4+ or CD8+ T cells sorted from blood, obtained in a trial of the OX40 agonist ivuxolimab. These receptors were collected from an adult with an advanced solid tumor such as melanoma, head and neck, liver or kidney cancer.

The chain links TRBV29-1 to TRBJ2-1, with TRBD2 matching 14 bases. Germline CDR1 SQVTM, CDR2 ANQGSEA. V shed 7 bases and J 6 bases; nucleotides not matched to a gene: 8. CDR3 length equals 15 residues. Here the CDR3 reads CSAWTSGRPGNEQFF. CDR3 in DNA: TGCAGCGCCTGGACTAGCGGGAGGCCTGGCAATGAGCAGTTCTTC.

The J gene is TRBJ2-5, the V gene TRBV6-5; D is unresolved. The CDR3 is 12 amino acids. Trimming shortened V by 7 bases and J by 5 bases, and 11 bases separated the two germline ends. Germline V CDR1 and CDR2: MNHEY, SVGAGI. The DNA of the CDR3 is TGTGCCAGCACCACACTGGGGGAGACCCAGTACTTC. Protein sequence: CASTTLGETQYF.

In regard to this clone: Within the sample, other DNA sequences also encode this same CDR3. V usage is TRBV5-1 and J usage is TRBJ2-3; 7 bases match TRBD1. CDR3 length: 14 residues. Germline V gene sequence: CDR1 SGHRS, CDR2 YFSETQ. V gave up 4 bases and J gave up 1 base; unmatched junction bases: 3. The CDR3 loop is CASSPGQGTDTQYF. The CDR3 nucleotides are TGCGCCAGCAGCCCAGGACAGGGCACAGATACGCAGTATTTT.

The chain recombines TRBV2 with TRBJ2-7; 7 bases fit TRBD2. From germline, CDR1 is SNHLY and CDR2 FYNNEI. The J segment lost 0 bases and the V segment lost 7 bases, leaving 6 bases of the junction unmatched. The CDR3 totals 14 residues. This CDR3 reads CASTARTSSYEQYF. CDR3 nucleotide sequence: TGTGCCAGCACCGCAAGGACTAGCTCCTACGAGCAGTACTTC.

The V and J genes are TRBV30 and TRBJ2-5; the D gene is possibly TRBD2 (6 bases). From germline, CDR1 is GTSNPN and CDR2 SVGIG (reference sequence). V lost 8 bases and J 5 bases, leaving 15 bases between the germline ends. This CDR3 comprises 12 residues. The CDR3 here is CARSGGRETQYF. Written as DNA, the CDR3 is TGTGCCCGGTCCGGGGGTAGGGAGACCCAGTACTTC.

The gene calls are TRBV2 and TRBJ2-5; D call uncertain. Germline CDR1 is SNHLY and CDR2 is FYNNEI. This CDR3 contains 16 residues. Trimming shortened V by 3 bases and J by 3 bases, and 17 bases separated the two germline ends. DNA for the CDR3: TGTGCCAGCAGTGAGGAATTGGGGTATGCAAAAGAGACCCAGTACTTC. Its protein product is CASSEELGYAKETQYF.

The chain uses TRBV7-9 and TRBJ2-2; D is undetermined. V gave up 2 bases and J gave up 4 bases, with 2 bases separating them. The CDR3 consists of 12 residues. The germline V gene encodes CDR1 SEHNR and CDR2 FQNEAQ (reference sequence). This CDR3 reads CASSLSTGELFF. In nucleotides, the CDR3 is TGTGCCAGCAGCTTAAGCACCGGGGAGCTGTTTTTT.

V and J are TRBV30 and TRBJ2-1; 14 bases are shared with TRBD2. Germline-derived CDR1 and CDR2 are GTSNPN and SVGIG (reference sequence). The trim removed 2 bases at V and 7 bases at J, leaving 7 bases unmatched. The CDR3 has 16 amino acids. CDR3 DNA: TGTGCCTGGAGTATCACCGGGACTAGCGGGAGTAATGAGCAGTTCTTC. As protein: CAWSITGTSGSNEQFF.

The count of this clone is one. V and J are TRBV6-5 and TRBJ2-7, with D possibly being TRBD1 (5 bases). The germline V and J ends were trimmed by 2 bases and 2 bases, with 7 bases remaining between them. Germline V lookup: CDR1 MNHEY, CDR2 SVGAGI. The CDR3 has 13 amino acids. CDR3 coding DNA: TGTGCCAGCAGTTACCCAGGGACCTACGAGCAGTACTTC. This gives the protein CASSYPGTYEQYF.

The chain recombines TRBV9 with TRBJ2-3; D is possibly TRBD2 (5 bases). The V end was cut by 3 bases, the J end by 4 bases, with 15 bases between. Per the germline V gene, CDR1 is SGDLS and CDR2 is YYNGEE. CDR3 length: 15 amino acids. CDR3 sequence: CASSGKTGIADTQYF. The DNA for the CDR3 is TGTGCCAGCAGCGGAAAAACCGGGATCGCAGATACGCAGTATTTT.

The chain couples TRBV18 to TRBJ1-4; perhaps TRBD1 as D (6 bases). This CDR3 comprises 17 residues. The germline V gene encodes CDR1 KGHSH and CDR2 LQKENI. V lost 0 bases and J 8 bases, leaving 19 bases between the germline ends. CDR3 sequence: CASSPPIGAGASEKLFF. Here the CDR3 DNA reads TGTGCCAGCTCACCACCGATCGGGGCAGGGGCGAGCGAAAAACTGTTTTTT.

In its sample, this clone was seen once. The chain links TRBV10-3 to TRBJ1-1; maybe TRBD1 (5 bases). V lost 8 bases and J 4 bases, leaving 17 bases between the germline ends. The CDR3 runs to 14 residues. Looked up from germline, CDR1 is ENHRY and CDR2 is SYGVKD. The CDR3 DNA reads as TGTGCCATCCTGGGAGGGCAGGGTAGCACTGAAGCTTTCTTT. Its translation: CAILGGQGSTEAFF.

This chain links TRBV9 with TRBJ1-4; perhaps TRBD1 as D (6 bases). Deletions cut 0 bases from V and 5 bases from J, with 14 bases between. The CDR3 totals 16 residues. Germline V gene lookup returns CDR1 SGDLS and CDR2 YYNGEE. CDR3 residues: CASSVDVGGKNEKLFF. DNA for the CDR3: TGTGCCAGCAGCGTAGATGTAGGGGGGAAAAATGAAAAACTGTTTTTT.

V gene TRBV2 combines with J gene TRBJ2-4; D is possibly TRBD2 (6 bases). With 6 bases removed from V and 3 bases from J, the gap between germline ends came to 15 bases. Germline CDR1 reads SNHLY; CDR2 reads FYNNEI. The CDR3 has 15 amino acids. This CDR3 is CASSGGVELKNIQYF. As DNA, the CDR3 is TGTGCCAGCAGCGGGGGAGTTGAACTCAAAAACATTCAGTACTTC. The full variable domain, with the rest looked up from reference TRBV2 and TRBJ2-4, is EPEVTQTPSHQVTQMGQEVILRCVPISNHLYFYWYRQILGQKVEFLVSFYNNEISEKSEIFDDQFSVERPDGSNFTLKIRSTKLEDSAMYFCASSGGVELKNIQYFGAGTRLSVL.

The V call is TRBV7-9, the J call TRBJ2-5; possibly TRBD2 for D (5 bases). The CDR3 runs 14 residues. V was shortened by 0 bases and J by 4 bases, with 9 bases between the two germline ends. Germline CDR1 SEHNR, CDR2 FQNEAQ (reference sequence). The CDR3 loop reads CASSLAAGAETQYF. As DNA, the CDR3 is TGTGCCAGCAGCTTAGCCGCGGGTGCAGAGACCCAGTACTTC.

This chain links TRBV11-2 with TRBJ2-7, with 7 bases aligning to TRBD1. This CDR3 is built from 15 residues. The junction had 7 bases not matched to a gene; V was cut back by 3 bases and J by 2 bases. Germline CDR1 is SGHAT and CDR2 is FQNNGV. DNA for the CDR3: TGTGCCAGCAGCTTCCCGGGACAGCTAGCCTACGAGCAGTACTTC. Its protein product is CASSFPGQLAYEQYF.

Comment on this clone: One junction end does not reproduce the germline sequence, and a read error may be involved. The V call is TRBV7-9, the J call TRBJ1-1; D remains unclear. Germline V gene lookup returns CDR1 SEHNR and CDR2 FQNEAQ (reference sequence). The CDR3 has 14 amino acids. CDR3 loop: CASSLGGMKTEAFF. The CDR3 nucleotides are TGTGCCAGCAGCTTAGGAGGGATGAAGACTGAAGCTTTCTTT.

The chain links TRBV28 to TRBJ1-3, with D unresolved. V lost 2 bases and J 0 bases, leaving 8 bases between the germline ends. The germline V gene encodes CDR1 MDHEN and CDR2 SYDVKM. The CDR3 spans 15 residues. CDR3 in DNA: TGTGCCAGCAGTTTAGCGACCATCTCTGGAAACACCATATATTTT. Protein: CASSLATISGNTIYF.

DNA for the CDR3: TGTGCCAGCAGTGAGCGGGAAACAAACACCGGGGAGCTGTTTTTT. Amino acids: CASSERETNTGELFF. V gene TRBV2 combines with J gene TRBJ2-2, with D maybe TRBD2 (6 bases). With 3 bases removed from V and 2 bases from J, the gap between germline ends came to 10 bases. Germline lookup yields CDR1 SNHLY and CDR2 FYNNEI. The CDR3 length is 15 residues.

The rearrangement joins TRBV18 to TRBJ2-3; D unclear. The CDR3 has 12 residues. Germline V gene data show CDR1 as KGHSH and CDR2 as LQKENI. The ends were cut back, 1 base at V and 1 base at J, with 0 bases in the middle. The CDR3 loop reads CASSPRTDTQYF. DNA for the CDR3: TGTGCCAGCTCACCACGCACAGATACGCAGTATTTT.

The V gene is TRBV27, the J gene TRBJ2-7; weak D call: TRBD1 (6 bases). Germline-derived CDR1 and CDR2 are MNHEY and SMNVEV (reference sequence). The CDR3 has 14 amino acids. V shed 2 bases and J shed 2 bases, with 10 bases lying between them. CDR3 region: CASSLGGFAYEQYF. The CDR3 coding sequence is TGTGCCAGCAGTTTAGGGGGCTTCGCCTACGAGCAGTACTTC.

J is TRBJ1-1 and V is TRBV6-1; D gene ambiguous. The V end lost 2 bases, the J end lost 12 bases, and 16 bases lay between the germline ends. The CDR3 contains 13 residues. Germline CDR1 and CDR2: MNHNS and SASEGT. Written as DNA, the CDR3 is TGTGCCAGCAGTGAAAGGTCATCGCAATCGCCTTTCTTT. Its protein is CASSERSSQSPFF.

The chain uses TRBV7-3 and TRBJ2-1; 8 bases map to TRBD2. Germline CDR1 is SGHTA and CDR2 is FQGTGA. The V segment lost 5 bases and the J segment 0 bases; nucleotides outside the gene matches: 3. CDR3 length: 15 residues. The CDR3 loop is CASSRGGSSYNEQFF. For the CDR3, the DNA is TGTGCCAGCAGCCGCGGGGGGAGCTCCTACAATGAGCAGTTCTTC.

The chain combines TRBV9 with TRBJ2-3, with 12 nucleotides matching TRBD2. The ends lost 5 bases at V and 4 bases at J; junction bases unmatched: 5. Germline V gives CDR1 SGDLS, CDR2 YYNGEE. This CDR3 has 15 residues. The CDR3 DNA is TGTGCCAGCAGTTCTACTAGCGGGAGGTCAGATACGCAGTATTTT. Translation: CASSSTSGRSDTQYF.

In regard to this clone: At one end, the junction sequence differs from germline, possibly due to a read error. The J gene is TRBJ2-3, the V gene TRBV2, with 9 bases matching TRBD1. This CDR3 is 13 amino acids long. CDR1 is SNHLY, CDR2 FYNNEI, per germline. The CDR3 coding sequence is TGTGCCGGCAGACAGGGGGGGACAGATACGCAGTATTTT. Translating gives CAGRQGGTDTQYF.

V gene TRBV9 combines with J gene TRBJ2-3; TRBD2 agrees at 9 bases. The CDR3 runs 17 residues. With 1 base clipped from V and 4 bases from J, the junction kept 10 bases outside the gene matches. The germline CDR1 and CDR2 sequences are SGDLS and YYNGEE. The CDR3, as DNA: TGTGCCAGCAGCGTACGTAGCGGGAGAGATTTTGCAGATACGCAGTATTTT. Translated, it gives CASSVRSGRDFADTQYF. Supplemented by reference TRBV9 and TRBJ2-3, the full variable domain reads DSGVTQTPKHLITATGQRVTLRCSPRSGDLSVYWYQQSLDQGLQFLIQYYNGEERAKGNILERFSAQQFPDLHSELNLSSLELGDSALYFCASSVRSGRDFADTQYFGPGTRLTVL.

V gene TRBV28 combines with J gene TRBJ1-5; perhaps TRBD1 as D (5 bases). V was cut by 5 bases and J by 2 bases, with 28 bases left in between. The CDR3 loop spans 20 amino acids. The germline V gene has CDR1 MDHEN and CDR2 SYDVKM. The CDR3 sequence is CASSIPGWQPSWDGNQPQHF. The CDR3 DNA sequence: TGTGCCAGCAGTATCCCAGGGTGGCAGCCGTCGTGGGATGGCAATCAGCCCCAGCATTTT.

This rearrangement joins TRBV5-1 to TRBJ1-6; D is possibly TRBD1 (5 bases). Germline V gene data show CDR1 as SGHRS and CDR2 as YFSETQ. The CDR3 covers 15 residues. Trimming removed 4 bases from V and 6 bases from J, with 14 bases in between. This chain's CDR3 is CASSPGTAANSPLHF. DNA for the CDR3: TGCGCCAGCAGCCCAGGGACCGCTGCTAATTCACCCCTCCACTTT.

The V gene is TRBV9, the J gene TRBJ1-1; D gene uncertain. This CDR3 spans 15 amino acids. Germline values: CDR1 SGDLS, CDR2 YYNGEE. Trimming shortened V by 0 bases and J by 0 bases, and 9 bases separated the two germline ends. The CDR3 here is CASSVAPKMNTEAFF. CDR3 coding DNA: TGTGCCAGCAGCGTAGCTCCGAAGATGAACACTGAAGCTTTCTTT.

CDR3 DNA sequence: TGTGCCAGCAGCTCCGGCGGGGAGAAACTGTTTTTT. Protein sequence: CASSSGGEKLFF. The J gene is TRBJ1-4, the V gene TRBV7-8; no firm D call. Trimming pared 4 bases from V and 11 bases from J, leaving 11 bases between. Germline V lookup: CDR1 SGHVS, CDR2 FQNEAQ. This CDR3 contains 12 residues.